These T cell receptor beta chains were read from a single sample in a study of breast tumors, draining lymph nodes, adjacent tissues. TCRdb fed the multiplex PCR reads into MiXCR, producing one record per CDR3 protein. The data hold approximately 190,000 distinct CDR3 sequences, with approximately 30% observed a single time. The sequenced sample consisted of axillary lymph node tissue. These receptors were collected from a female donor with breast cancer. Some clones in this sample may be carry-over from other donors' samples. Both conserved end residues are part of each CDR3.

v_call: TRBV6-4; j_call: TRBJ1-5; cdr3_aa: CASSDSGQGQPQHF
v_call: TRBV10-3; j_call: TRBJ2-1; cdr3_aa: CAISESMAGSSYNEQFF
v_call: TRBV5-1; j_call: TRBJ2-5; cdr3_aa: CASSFGGEKQETQYF
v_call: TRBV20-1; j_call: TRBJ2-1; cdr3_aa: CSARGRPAGGNVNEQFF
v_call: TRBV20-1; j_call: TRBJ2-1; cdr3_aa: CSATEGSAPFF
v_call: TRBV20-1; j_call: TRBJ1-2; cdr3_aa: CSAREHGPYGYTF
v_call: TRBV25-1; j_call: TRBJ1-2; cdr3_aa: CARERGQTNYGYTF
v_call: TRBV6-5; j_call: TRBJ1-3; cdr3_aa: CASSHSSGSDGNTIYF
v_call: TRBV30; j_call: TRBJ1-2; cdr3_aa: CAWAQARDFYGYTF
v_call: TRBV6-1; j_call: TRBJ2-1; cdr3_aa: CASSEDTVNEQFF
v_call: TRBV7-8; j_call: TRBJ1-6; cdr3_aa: CASRTGHGNSPLHF
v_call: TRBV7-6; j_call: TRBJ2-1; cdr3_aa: CASSPGLAGEWGWHDEQFF
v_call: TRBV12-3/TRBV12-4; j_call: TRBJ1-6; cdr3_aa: CASSRGFEPLHF
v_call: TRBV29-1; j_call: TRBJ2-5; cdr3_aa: CSVDRGQGGETQYF
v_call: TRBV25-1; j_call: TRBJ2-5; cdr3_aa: CASSQQGSRGLAGDETQYF
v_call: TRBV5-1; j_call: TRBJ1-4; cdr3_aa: CVSSSNGQGRTNEKLFF
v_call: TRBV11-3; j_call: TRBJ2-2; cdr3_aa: CASSNTGIPTGELFF